Each of the 18 T cell receptor beta chains below was sequenced from the same sample in a study of shared clonotypes between healthy human individuals. Generated by immunoSEQ multiplex PCR, the TCRdb table keeps only in-frame clones and is missing some. There are roughly 640,000 clones in the sample; 97% occur only once, and approximately 0.057% lies in the top ten. Sequencing was performed on naive CD4+ T cells sorted from blood. Subset noted: CD45RA+ positively selected. These receptor sequences come from a woman in her 30s in good health.

The chain employs TRBV10-3 and TRBJ1-1; D is undetermined. The germline CDR1 and CDR2 sequences are ENHRY and SYGVKD. There are 12 residues in the CDR3. V shed 4 bases and J shed 12 bases, with 15 bases lying between them. The CDR3 loop reads CAISGTQTFTFF. DNA of the CDR3: TGTGCCATCAGTGGGACCCAGACGTTTACTTTCTTT.

The rearrangement links TRBV6-1 to TRBJ1-4; the D is unclear. Trimming stripped 7 bases from V and 0 bases from J, with 6 bases between. The CDR3 is 13 residues long. Germline-derived CDR1 and CDR2 are MNHNS and SASEGT. The CDR3 region is CASKRSTNEKLFF. The CDR3 nucleotides are TGTGCCAGCAAGAGGTCAACTAATGAAAAACTGTTTTTT.

The chain has TRBV5-1 and TRBJ2-7; TRBD1 is a possible D gene (5 bases). Germline lookup yields CDR1 SGHRS and CDR2 YFSETQ. V was pared by 2 bases and J by 4 bases, with 13 bases between. The CDR3 length is 14 residues. Here the CDR3 reads CASSFQGRQYEQYF. The CDR3 coding sequence is TGCGCCAGCAGCTTCCAGGGCCGCCAATACGAGCAGTACTTC.

This clone is a singleton in its sample. The V call is TRBV5-1, the J call TRBJ2-1, with D tentatively TRBD2 (5 bases). V was clipped by 0 bases and J by 7 bases, with 8 bases between them. The length of the CDR3 is 13 residues. Germline CDR1 SGHRS, CDR2 YFSETQ. DNA for the CDR3: TGCGCCAGCAGCTTGGGACCGGGAAATGAGCAGTTCTTC. It is translated as CASSLGPGNEQFF.

The V and J genes are TRBV15 and TRBJ2-5, with D unclear. With 5 bases removed from V and 3 bases from J, the gap between germline ends came to 10 bases. The CDR3 sequence is 13 residues long. From germline, CDR1 is LNHNV and CDR2 YYDKDF (reference sequence). The CDR3 loop is CATSGGLEETQYF. Here the CDR3 DNA reads TGTGCCACCAGCGGTGGGCTAGAAGAGACCCAGTACTTC.

The chain has TRBV6-5 and TRBJ1-5; D gene ambiguous. Germline V gene lookup returns CDR1 MNHEY and CDR2 SVGAGI. The length of the CDR3 is 15 residues. Trimming left V 0 bases short and J 3 bases short, with 9 bases between. CDR3 bases: TGTGCCAGCAGTTACTCCTCTGCCCTCAATCAGCCCCAGCATTTT. Residues: CASSYSSALNQPQHF.

The J gene is TRBJ2-7, the V gene TRBV4-1, with D possibly being TRBD1 (5 bases). The CDR3 is made up of 15 amino acids. Germline assignment: CDR1 MGHRA and CDR2 YSYEKL. Trimming pared 0 bases from V and 3 bases from J, leaving 12 bases between. CDR3 coding DNA: TGCGCCAGCAGCCAAGATGGCAACAGGATCTACGAGCAGTACTTC. Amino acids: CASSQDGNRIYEQYF.

This clone has only one observation. The J gene is TRBJ2-3, the V gene TRBV11-3; D unclear. Trimming pared 0 bases from V and 0 bases from J, leaving 4 bases between. The CDR3 sequence is 14 residues long. Per germline, CDR1 SGHNT and CDR2 YENEEA. The CDR3 DNA is TGTGCCAGCAGCTTAGAGCCGAGCACAGATACGCAGTATTTT. This translates into CASSLEPSTDTQYF. Full variable domain (rest looked up from reference TRBV11-3 and TRBJ2-3): EAGVVQSPRYKIIEKKQPVAFWCNPISGHNTLYWYLQNLGQGPELLIRYENEEAVDDSQLPKDRFSAERLKGVDSTLKIQPAELGDSAVYLCASSLEPSTDTQYFGPGTRLTVL.

With regard to this clone: Other nucleotide sequences in the sample specify the same CDR3. The chain joins TRBV7-2 to TRBJ2-5; no definite D call. CDR1 SGHTA and CDR2 FQGNSA come from the germline V gene. The CDR3 runs 13 residues. Trimming pared 1 base from V and 2 bases from J, leaving 5 bases between. The CDR3 reads CASSLVGQETQYF. The CDR3 DNA is TGTGCCAGCAGCTTAGTCGGGCAAGAGACCCAGTACTTC. Full variable domain (outside the CDR3, taken from reference TRBV7-2 and TRBJ2-5): GAGVSQSPSNKVTEKGKDVELRCDPISGHTALYWYRQSLGQGLEFLIYFQGNSAPDKSGLPSDRFSAERTGGSVSTLTIQRTQQEDSAVYLCASSLVGQETQYFGPGTRLLVL.

The J gene is TRBJ1-5, the V gene TRBV7-9; no reliable D call. The CDR3 runs 15 residues. The V and J ends lost 5 bases and 4 bases respectively, with 15 bases between them. Germline CDR1 is SEHNR and CDR2 is FQNEAQ (reference sequence). Written as DNA, the CDR3 is TGTGCCAGCAGCCCGACCGGAGGGTGGAATCAGCCCCAGCATTTT. Amino acids: CASSPTGGWNQPQHF.

This clone was seen once. The J gene is TRBJ2-7, the V gene TRBV5-1, with 7 nucleotides matching TRBD2. Germline assignment: CDR1 SGHRS and CDR2 YFSETQ. The CDR3 loop spans 13 amino acids. V lost 0 bases and J lost 7; bases outside the gene matches: 4. CDR3 residues: CASSLDGEGEQYF. The CDR3 DNA reads TGCGCCAGCAGCTTGGATGGGGAGGGAGAGCAGTACTTC.

J is TRBJ1-1 and V is TRBV28, with D unresolved. Germline V gene data show CDR1 as MDHEN and CDR2 as SYDVKM. V dropped 2 bases and J dropped 0 bases, with 7 bases sitting between them. The CDR3 is made up of 14 amino acids. This CDR3 is CASSLGRLNTEAFF. CDR3 sequence (DNA): TGTGCCAGCAGTTTAGGGCGGTTGAACACTGAAGCTTTCTTT.

Here the CDR3 reads CASSLARKLNTGELFF. The CDR3 coding sequence is TGTGCCAGCAGCTTAGCGCGGAAACTAAACACCGGGGAGCTGTTTTTT. The J gene is TRBJ2-2, the V gene TRBV7-6; D call uncertain. V was clipped by 0 bases and J by 2 bases, with 10 bases between them. There are 16 residues in the CDR3. Germline values: CDR1 SGHVS, CDR2 FNYEAQ.

The J gene is TRBJ1-2, the V gene TRBV5-1; unclear D gene. The CDR3 is 14 residues long. The germline V gene has CDR1 SGHRS and CDR2 YFSETQ. Deletions cut 3 bases from V and 8 bases from J, with 17 bases between. The CDR3 reads CASSYLDNSGGYTF. CDR3 bases: TGCGCCAGCAGCTACCTCGACAACTCGGGGGGCTACACCTTC.

The CDR3 protein is CASSVGGLRADTQYF. CDR3 bases: TGTGCCAGCAGCGTAGGTGGACTTCGGGCAGATACGCAGTATTTT. The gene calls are TRBV9 and TRBJ2-3; D possibly corresponds to TRBD2 (5 bases). Between the trimmed V and J ends, which lost 0 bases and 4 bases, there was a span of 12 bases. CDR3 size: 15 residues. The germline CDR1 and CDR2 sequences are SGDLS and YYNGEE.

The chain recombines TRBV27 with TRBJ2-6, with a tentative D call TRBD2 (5 bases). This CDR3 region has 16 residues. V dropped 2 bases and J dropped 0 bases, with 8 bases sitting between them. Germline assignment: CDR1 MNHEY and CDR2 SMNVEV (reference sequence). The CDR3 region is CASSLGRDSGANVLTF. In DNA, the CDR3 is TGTGCCAGCAGTTTAGGACGGGACTCTGGGGCCAACGTCCTGACTTTC.

This chain uses TRBV1 with TRBJ2-5; no check of the table's D call, TRBD2, against the DNA was made. TRBV1 is a pseudogene segment. CDR3 length: 18 residues. The CDR3 spells CTSSQDEVGLAGQETQYF. The CDR3 DNA reads as TGCACCAGCAGCCAAGATGAGGTAGGACTAGCGGGACAAGAGACCCAGTACTTC.

Concerning this clone itself: The sample contains more than one DNA sequence encoding this CDR3. The rearrangement links TRBV28 to TRBJ1-3; no firm D call. The CDR3 is 15 amino acids. V was pared by 6 bases and J by 0 bases, with 12 bases between. CDR1 is MDHEN, CDR2 SYDVKM, per germline. CDR3 DNA sequence: TGTGCCAGCAGCCTTGGAGGGAGCTCTGGAAACACCATATATTTT. It translates to CASSLGGSSGNTIYF.